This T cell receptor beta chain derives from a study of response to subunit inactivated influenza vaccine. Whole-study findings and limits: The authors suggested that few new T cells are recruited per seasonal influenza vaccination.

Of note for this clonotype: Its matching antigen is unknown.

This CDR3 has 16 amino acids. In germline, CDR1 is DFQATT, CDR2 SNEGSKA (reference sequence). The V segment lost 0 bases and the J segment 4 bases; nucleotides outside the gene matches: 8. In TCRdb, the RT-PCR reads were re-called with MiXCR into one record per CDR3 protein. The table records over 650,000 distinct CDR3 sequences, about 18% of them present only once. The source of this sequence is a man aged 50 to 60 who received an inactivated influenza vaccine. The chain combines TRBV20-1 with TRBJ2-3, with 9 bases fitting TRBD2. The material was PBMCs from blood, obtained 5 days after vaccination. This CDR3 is CSARDVLAGRSDTQYF. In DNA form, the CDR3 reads TGCAGTGCTAGAGACGTGCTAGCGGGGCGGTCAGATACGCAGTATTTT.